This T cell receptor beta chain was obtained from a study of blood T cell repertoires in COVID-19. Study-level background: There were acute and convalescent COVID-19 samples, and they came from the United States, Italy and Spain.

The participants were between roughly 18 and 100 years old and came from 24 US areas. Cohort allocation depended upon clinical history that participants reported. In the study's own analysis: Reference gene primer amplification yielded estimated nucleated cell counts. The assay was immunoSEQ multiplex PCR, and TCRdb's table has in-frame clones only and misses some. D and trimming were read from the DNA, whereas the V and J calls and clone size are those reported in that table. Among 150,000 to 200,000 clones listed, roughly nine tenths were seen once. Germline V CDR1 and CDR2: LNHDA, SQIVND (reference sequence). This CDR3 comprises 17 residues. V shed 5 bases and J 5 bases; nucleotides not matched to a gene: 13.

The chain uses TRBV19 and TRBJ1-3; the match to TRBD1 covers 9 bases. This clonotype originated in a woman aged 40 to 50 in a cohort exposed to, infected with or recovered from COVID-19 (not recorded which). Source material: PBMCs or T cells enriched from blood (not recorded which). The CDR3 loop reads CASSSPGQGGLRNTIYF. The CDR3, as DNA: TGTGCCAGTAGTTCGCCGGGACAGGGAGGACTGAGAAACACCATATATTTT.